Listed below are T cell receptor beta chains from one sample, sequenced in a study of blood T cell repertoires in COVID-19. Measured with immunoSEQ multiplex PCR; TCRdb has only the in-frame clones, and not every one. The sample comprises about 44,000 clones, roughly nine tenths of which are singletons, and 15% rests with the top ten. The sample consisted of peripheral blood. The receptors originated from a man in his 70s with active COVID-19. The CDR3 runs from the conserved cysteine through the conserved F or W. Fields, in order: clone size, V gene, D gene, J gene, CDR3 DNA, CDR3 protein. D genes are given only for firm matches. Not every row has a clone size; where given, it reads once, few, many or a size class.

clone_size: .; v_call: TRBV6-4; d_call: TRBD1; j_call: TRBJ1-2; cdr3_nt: TGTGCCAGCAGTGACCCTTTGACAGGGAGAGGCGGCTACACCTTC; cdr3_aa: CASSDPLTGRGGYTF
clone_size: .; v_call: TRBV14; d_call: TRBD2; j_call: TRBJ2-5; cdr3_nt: TGTGCCAGCAGCCAAGAAGAGCGACTAGCGGGGGTTGGAGAGACCCAGTACTTC; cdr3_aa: CASSQEERLAGVGETQYF
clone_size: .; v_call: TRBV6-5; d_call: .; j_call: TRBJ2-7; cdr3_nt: TGTGCCAGCAGGACAGGCTACGAGCAGTACTTC; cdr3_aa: CASRTGYEQYF
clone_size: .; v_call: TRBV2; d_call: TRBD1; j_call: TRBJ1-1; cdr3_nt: TGTGCCAGCAAGAGACAGGGTATGACTGAAGCTTTCTTT; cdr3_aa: CASKRQGMTEAFF
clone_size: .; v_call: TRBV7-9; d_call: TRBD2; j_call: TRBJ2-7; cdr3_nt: TGTGCCAGCAGCTTAGAGCTAGCGGGGGACTACGGGCAGTACTTC; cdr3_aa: CASSLELAGDYGQYF
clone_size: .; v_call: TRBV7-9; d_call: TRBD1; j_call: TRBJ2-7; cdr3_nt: TGTGCCAGCAGCCCTAGACAGGGGGCTGCACATGAGCAGTACTTC; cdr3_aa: CASSPRQGAAHEQYF
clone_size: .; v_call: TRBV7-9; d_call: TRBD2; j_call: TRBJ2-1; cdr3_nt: TGTGCCAGCAGCCCTAGAGGACTAGCGGGCACCAATGAGCAGTTCTTC; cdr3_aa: CASSPRGLAGTNEQFF
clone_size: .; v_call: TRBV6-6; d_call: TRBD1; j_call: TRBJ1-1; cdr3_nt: TGTGCCAGCAGTTACGGCGGGACAGGGGTTGAAGCTTTCTTT; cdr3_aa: CASSYGGTGVEAFF
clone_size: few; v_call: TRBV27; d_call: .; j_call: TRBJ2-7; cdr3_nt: TGTGCCAGCAGTCGGGGGACTGACTACGAGCAGTACTTC; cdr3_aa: CASSRGTDYEQYF
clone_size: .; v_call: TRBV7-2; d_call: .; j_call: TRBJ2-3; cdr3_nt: TGTGCCAGCAGCCGCGAGCGTGCAGATACGCAGTATTTT; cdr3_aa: CASSRERADTQYF